This T cell receptor (beta chain) came from a study of blood T cell repertoires in COVID-19 (TCRdb year 2020). Regarding the complete study: Samples from collaborators originated in the United States, Italy and Spain and spanned both the acute and convalescent phases of COVID-19. Subjects who had been exposed to COVID-19, were actively infected with it, or had recovered from it provided the deeply sampled blood TCRbeta repertoires that made up the dataset. A freely available public database, intended as a resource for researchers studying the immune response to SARS-CoV-2, is where the repertoires were released. Where available, HLA class I and class II types were taken from metadata supplied by the sample provider and were not determined by assay-based typing. Samples came from the ongoing ImmuneRACE study (first 160 participants) plus 1,254 subjects from 6 global collaborators. Nearly every sample came with metadata listing a de-identified subject ID, COVID-19 status, age in years and sex. The prospective study material was composed of cDNA or gDNA derived from T cells, B-cell-depleted T cells, or PBMCs. Points the paper makes about the study in general: How much clinical and demographic metadata was included differed by source and by participant, and the metadata was provided uncurated.

Comment on this clone: Its binding antigen is unknown. No base quality values were provided; no much bigger clone lies one nucleotide off.

The immunoSEQ Assay, a bias-controlled multiplex PCR, was used to amplify TCRbeta CDR3 regions from genomic DNA. The study's own analysis went as follows. Nucleated cell counts per sample were estimated from amplification of reference gene primers within the assay. To quantify the absolute abundance of each unique TCRbeta CDR3 rearrangement, sequence reads were collapsed and filtered. For each sample, productive Simpson clonality was calculated as the square root of Simpson's diversity index over productive rearrangements. In TCRdb, the immuneACCESS table is reduced to in-frame sequences with V and J assigned. These tables do not hold every clone; where another copy was compared, an unresolved V gene accounts for under half, and the others remain unexplained. From that table come the V and J calls and clone size; the DNA was used to work out D and trimming. Within this sample are some 100,000 clones, with about 89% of them counted one time only. The ten biggest clones cover approximately 2% of the sample.

Each collaborating institution followed its own protocols to collect whole blood in K2EDTA tubes. Collaborator samples were shipped for TCRbeta analysis as frozen whole blood, isolated PBMCs, or DNA extracted from either sample type. The CDR3 measures 12 amino acids from cysteine to phenylalanine. Only the CDR3 DNA is retained, 36 bases long and in frame from the first base. Trimming takes 4 bases from V and 7 bases from J, and the germline ends sit 7 bases apart. Taken from the germline V gene (reference sequence), the CDR1 and CDR2 loops are LNHDA and SQIVND. This TCR was sampled from a man aged 45-65 years with active COVID-19. The chain is made from TRBV19 and TRBJ2-2; the D gene identity is not certain. The sequencing sample was made of peripheral blood. The CDR3 sequence is CASSTPGGELFF. The nucleotides are TGTGCCAGTAGTACTCCGGGCGGGGAGCTGTTTTTT. When the CDR3 is completed using the reference TRBV19 and TRBJ2-2 genes on either side, the full variable domain is DGGITQSPKYLFRKEGQNVTLSCEQNLNHDAMYWYRQDPGQGLRLIYYSQIVNDFQKGDIAEGYSVSREKKESFPLTVTSAQKNPTAFYLCASSTPGGELFFGEGSRLTVL.